This T cell receptor beta chain was sequenced for a study of T cells after yellow fever vaccination. Study outcomes and limitations: Bulk-population clonotypes that are abundant could appear as contaminants in FACS-sorted repertoires. Most clones from primary vaccination were detected again post-booster (roughly 96% CD4, 70% to 90% CD8).

This clonotype was seen only a few times. As yet, its antigen is unknown. In TCRdb, the 5' RACE reads were re-called with MiXCR into one record per CDR3 protein. This sample has 450,000 to 650,000 distinct CDR3 sequences; roughly a fifth occur once, and the top ten carry about 17%. The CDR3 totals 15 residues. The J segment lost 1 base and the V segment lost 2 bases, leaving 2 bases of the junction unmatched. Germline values: CDR1 DFQATT, CDR2 SNEGSKA (reference sequence). The V call is TRBV20-1, the J call TRBJ2-3; TRBD2 matches 11 bases. This receptor was obtained from a man aged 18 to 30 who received the YFV17D yellow fever vaccine. The sequenced sample was PBMCs, obtained about 20 days after the first yellow fever vaccination. In DNA form, the CDR3 reads TGCAGTGCTAGAATACTAGCGGGGGGCACAGATACGCAGTATTTT. Encoded protein: CSARILAGGTDTQYF.